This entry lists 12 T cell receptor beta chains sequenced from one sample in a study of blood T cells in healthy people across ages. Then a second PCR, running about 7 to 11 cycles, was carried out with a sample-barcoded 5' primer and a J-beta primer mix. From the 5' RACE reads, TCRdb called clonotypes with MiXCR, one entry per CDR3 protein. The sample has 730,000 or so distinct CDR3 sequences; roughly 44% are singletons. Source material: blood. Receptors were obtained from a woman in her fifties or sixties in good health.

CDR3 region: CASRTGETNYGYTF. The CDR3 bases are TGTGCCAGCCGAACAGGGGAAACTAACTATGGCTACACCTTC. The chain couples TRBV28 to TRBJ1-2, with TRBD1 matching 7 bases. This CDR3 has 14 amino acids. Trimming at V came to 8 bases and at J to 0 bases, leaving 6 bases not matched to a gene. Germline V CDR1 and CDR2: MDHEN, SYDVKM.

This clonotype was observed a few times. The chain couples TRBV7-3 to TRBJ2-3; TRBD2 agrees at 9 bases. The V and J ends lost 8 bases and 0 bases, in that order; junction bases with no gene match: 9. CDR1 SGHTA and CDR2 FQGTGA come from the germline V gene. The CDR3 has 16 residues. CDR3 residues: CASEARRGGSTDTQYF. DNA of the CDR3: TGTGCCAGCGAAGCGAGGCGGGGGGGGAGCACAGATACGCAGTATTTT.

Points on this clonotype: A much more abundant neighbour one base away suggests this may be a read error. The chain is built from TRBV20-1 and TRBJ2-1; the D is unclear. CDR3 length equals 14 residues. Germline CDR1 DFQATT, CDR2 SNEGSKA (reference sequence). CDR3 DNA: TGCAGTGCGACCGGTACCAGCTCCTACAATGGGCAGTTCTTC. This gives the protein CSATGTSSYNGQFF.

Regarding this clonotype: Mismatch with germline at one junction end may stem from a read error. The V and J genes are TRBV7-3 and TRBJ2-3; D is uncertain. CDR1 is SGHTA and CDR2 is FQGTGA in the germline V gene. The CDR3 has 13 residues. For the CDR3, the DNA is TGTGCCAACAGCGACTTGACCACAGATACGCAGTATTTT. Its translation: CANSDLTTDTQYF.

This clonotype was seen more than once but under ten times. CDR3 in amino acids: CSASSVRYNEQFF. CDR3 bases: TGCAGTGCTAGTTCGGTAAGGTACAATGAGCAGTTCTTC. The chain links TRBV20-1 to TRBJ2-1; no reliable D call. CDR3 length equals 13 residues. CDR1 is DFQATT, CDR2 SNEGSKA, per germline (reference sequence). Trimming stripped 3 bases from V and 4 bases from J, with 10 bases between.

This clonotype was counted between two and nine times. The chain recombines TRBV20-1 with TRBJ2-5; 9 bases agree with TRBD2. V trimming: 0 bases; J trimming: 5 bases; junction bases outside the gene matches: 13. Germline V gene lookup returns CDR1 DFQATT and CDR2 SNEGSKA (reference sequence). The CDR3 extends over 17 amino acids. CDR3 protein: CSARDEGISGGWETQYF. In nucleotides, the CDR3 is TGCAGTGCTAGAGATGAGGGAATTAGCGGGGGTTGGGAGACCCAGTACTTC.

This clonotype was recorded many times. The CDR3 protein is CASSLTRQETQYF. Here the CDR3 DNA reads TGTGCCAGCAGTTTAACACGTCAAGAGACCCAGTACTTC. The rearrangement joins TRBV12-3 or TRBV12-4 to TRBJ2-5; no clear D gene. This CDR3 has 13 amino acids. Trimming removed 2 bases from V and 2 bases from J, with 6 bases in between.

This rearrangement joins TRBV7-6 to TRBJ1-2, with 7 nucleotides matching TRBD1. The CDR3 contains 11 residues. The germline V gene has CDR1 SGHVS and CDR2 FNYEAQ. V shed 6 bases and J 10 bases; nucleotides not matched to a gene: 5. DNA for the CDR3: TGTGCCAGCAGGACAGGGAACGTCTACACCTTC. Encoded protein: CASRTGNVYTF.

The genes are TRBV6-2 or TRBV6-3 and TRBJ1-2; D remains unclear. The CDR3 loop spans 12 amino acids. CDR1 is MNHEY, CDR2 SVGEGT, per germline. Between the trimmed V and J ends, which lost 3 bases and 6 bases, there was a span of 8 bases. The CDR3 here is CASSYEGNGYTF. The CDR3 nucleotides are TGTGCCAGCAGTTATGAGGGCAATGGCTACACCTTC.

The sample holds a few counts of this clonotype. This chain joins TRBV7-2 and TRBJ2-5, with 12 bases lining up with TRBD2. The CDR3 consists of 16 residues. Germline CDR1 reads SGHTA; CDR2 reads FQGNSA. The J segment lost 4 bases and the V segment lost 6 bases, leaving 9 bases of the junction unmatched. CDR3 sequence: CASRRVLAGGLETQYF. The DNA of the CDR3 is TGTGCCAGCAGGCGTGTACTAGCGGGAGGACTAGAGACCCAGTACTTC.

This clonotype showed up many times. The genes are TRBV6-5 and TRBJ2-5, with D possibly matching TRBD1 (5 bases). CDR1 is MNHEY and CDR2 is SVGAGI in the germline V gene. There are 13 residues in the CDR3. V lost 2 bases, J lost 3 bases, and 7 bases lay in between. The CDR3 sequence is CASSYRGKETQYF. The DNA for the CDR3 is TGTGCCAGCAGTTACAGGGGCAAAGAGACCCAGTACTTC.

The CDR3, as DNA: TGTGCCAGCAGCCACGCCGAAGGGGAACACTCCAGGCCCTACGAGCAGTACTTC. Protein: CASSHAEGEHSRPYEQYF. This chain uses TRBV4-2 with TRBJ2-7, with D possibly matching TRBD1 (5 bases). Trimming removed 3 bases at V and 2 bases at J, with 23 bases between. This CDR3 has 18 amino acids. Germline CDR1 reads LGHNA; CDR2 reads YNFKEQ.